This paragraph reports one TCR beta chain. Its target antigen remains unknown. No base quality values were provided; no much bigger clone lies one nucleotide off. The record originates from a study of early T cells in non-severe SARS-CoV-2 infection (dated by TCRdb to about 2021). Regarding the study in general: Because TCR sequencing was done on bulk RNA from unsorted whole blood, the alpha and beta chains could not be paired. The paper as a whole reports these results and caveats: VDJdb matching was skewed toward anti-spike CD8 responses, so virus-specific expansions were likely underestimated and private and CD4 specificities were missed.

Libraries were built with 5' RACE. TCRdb names NextSeq 500 as the instrument used. In the TCR library protocol, unique molecular identifiers were attached to individual cDNA molecules to correct for PCR bias and sequencing error. TCR alpha and beta chains were both sequenced, and the abundances of alpha and beta sequences in each sample were closely correlated with each other. The published analysis was carried out like this. Decombinator V4 was used to annotate the V gene, J gene and CDR3 of the TCR sequences. TCRs were defined as expanded if a significant change between any two time points was detected under a Poisson model with p below 0.0001. TCR abundances were normalised to the total number of TCRs sequenced per sample and expressed as counts per million. MAIT TCRs were defined by TRAV1-2 paired with TRAJ12, TRAJ20 or TRAJ33, and iNKT TCRs by TRAV10 paired with TRAJ18. VDJdb, accessed 1 November 2021, was searched for CMV, EBV and SARS-CoV-2 annotated TCRs, excluding TCRs annotated for multiple antigens. In TCRdb, the public reads were trimmed at Q25 with fastp and aligned with MiXCR, with productive beta chains retained. CDR3 protein duplicates are merged, each entry listing the most common genes and DNA. Here the V and J calls rest on TCRdb's processing, not on the authors' analysis. Recorded for this sample are some 85,000 distinct CDR3 sequences; around 15% of them occurred a single time. 1.4% of the sample is held by the ten biggest clonotypes.

The study was a case-control design nested within a healthcare worker cohort in London, UK, with weekly nasopharyngeal swab PCR tests and blood sampling. Healthcare workers were recruited between 23 and 31 March 2020, during the week of the UK lockdown, and were followed weekly for up to 16 weeks. Including cysteine and phenylalanine, the CDR3 has 12 amino acids. The entry retains the CDR3 DNA only, 36 bases that are in frame from base 1. V gives up 6 bases and J gives up 13 bases, and the segment between their germline ends measures 16 bases. As encoded in the germline V gene, CDR1 is MDHEN while CDR2 is SYDVKM.

This sequence was found in an adult who was a healthcare worker with PCR-confirmed SARS-CoV-2 infection or an uninfected control (not recorded which). The sample consisted of whole blood. The chain was built from TRBV28 and TRBJ2-1; the D gene cannot be named for sure. The CDR3 reads as follows: CASSPDRRVQFF. The nucleotides read TGTGCCAGCAGCCCCGATAGGAGAGTTCAGTTCTTC.